The clone carrying this T cell receptor (beta chain) is medium-sized (0.01 to 0.1%) by share. Its specificity is unknown. The data were obtained in a study of vaccination and CD4 T cells after COVID-19. The CDR3 sequence is 15 residues long. With V trimmed by 6 bases and J by 4 bases, 9 bases remained unmatched. Germline-derived CDR1 and CDR2 are MGHDK and SYGVNS. Sequencing of cultured CD4+ T cell DNA used the Oncomine TCR Beta short-read assay. TCRdb reprocessed the PCR reads with MiXCR, giving one entry per CDR3 protein. Of several thousand distinct CDR3 sequences listed, 38% are singletons. Treatment: roughly 11-day PBMC culture with coronavirus spike peptide pools or control peptides (ViraFEST assay).

The source of this sequence is a human donor who had recovered from COVID-19. The material sequenced was CD4+ T cells from blood, cultured in vitro. The V call is TRBV25-1, the J call TRBJ2-5; 9 bases line up with TRBD1. CDR3 in DNA: TGTGCCAGCAGCATGGGACAGGGAAAGGGAGAGACCCAGTACTTC. Translated, it gives CASSMGQGKGETQYF.